The clone carrying this TCR beta chain has at least ten counts. This specimen comes from a study of T-cell reconstitution after alpha-beta-depleted transplantation in children. This CDR3 spans 16 amino acids. Per germline, CDR1 SQVTM and CDR2 ANQGSEA. Trimming took 0 bases from V and 2 from J, leaving 14 bases between them. Construction of the TCRbeta library involved unique molecular identifiers. TCRdb re-called the PCR reads through MiXCR, storing one row per CDR3 protein. The sample holds about 240,000 distinct CDR3 sequences, about 25% seen once. Material: PBMCs, obtained before TCRalphabeta/CD19-depleted stem cell transplant. J is TRBJ2-1 and V is TRBV29-1, with D perhaps TRBD2 (6 bases). This receptor was obtained from a girl aged 2 to 10 with Fanconi anemia, due to receive a stem cell transplant. The CDR3 nucleotides read TGCAGCGTTGAAGATCGGTGGCTAGCGACCTACAATGAGCAGTTCTTC. Its translation: CSVEDRWLATYNEQFF.